This TCR beta chain was obtained from a study of blood T cell repertoires in COVID-19. Study at large: COVID-19 samples from acute and convalescent phases originated in the United States, Italy and Spain.

The CDR3 sequence is 14 residues long. V was clipped by 2 bases and J by 3 bases, with 11 bases between them. CDR1 is MNHEY and CDR2 is SVGAGI in the germline V gene. In the authors' workflow: The authors estimated nucleated cell counts from reference gene primer amplification. Profiled with immunoSEQ multiplex PCR; TCRdb holds only in-frame clones, not every one. V, J and clone size derive from that table, while D and trimming were established from the DNA sequence. The sample lists about 200,000 clones; approximately 80% were seen once. This clonotype was obtained from a human donor in a cohort sampled during active COVID-19. The sequenced material came from peripheral blood. The rearrangement links TRBV6-5 to TRBJ2-7, with D possibly matching TRBD1 (6 bases). The CDR3 protein is CASSYRDTGYEQYF. The CDR3 coding sequence is TGTGCCAGCAGTTACCGGGACACTGGCTACGAGCAGTACTTC.